The 25 T cell receptor beta chains given below trace back to one sample, sequenced in a study of T cells in Graves' hyperthyroidism and ophthalmopathy. TCR beta CDR3 regions were amplified from RNA. The HTBI primer set was used in a first-round RT-PCR of the TCR CDR3. TCRdb reprocessed the multiplex PCR reads with MiXCR, giving one entry per CDR3 protein. The table includes roughly 700,000 distinct CDR3 sequences, just over 35% detected once. The sample was blood. These receptors were obtained from a woman in her forties with Graves' hyperthyroidism.

This clonotype has only a few counts. The chain recombines TRBV14 with TRBJ2-5; possible D gene TRBD1, 6 bases. The CDR3 has 15 amino acids. Trimming took 8 bases from V and 0 from J, leaving 16 bases between them. The germline V gene has CDR1 SGHDN and CDR2 FVKESK. The CDR3 loop reads CASSLTDRNQETQYF. CDR3 in DNA: TGTGCCAGCTCACTCACGGACAGAAACCAAGAGACCCAGTACTTC.

The chain employs TRBV6-1 and TRBJ1-1, with TRBD1 identical over 7 bases. Germline CDR1 is MNHNS and CDR2 is SASEGT. V lost 6 bases and J lost 6; bases outside the gene matches: 16. CDR3 size: 16 residues. CDR3 sequence reads: CASRNHTGVRLPEAFF. CDR3 bases: TGTGCCAGCAGGAATCACACAGGGGTAAGACTACCTGAAGCTTTCTTT.

This clonotype was seen a few times. The gene calls are TRBV13 and TRBJ2-7, with TRBD2 as a possible D gene (6 bases). CDR3 length equals 12 residues. CDR1 and CDR2 (germline): PRHDT, FYEKMQ (reference sequence). Trimming shortened V by 3 bases and J by 12 bases, and 15 bases separated the two germline ends. The CDR3 region is CASSFELGRGYF. DNA of the CDR3: TGTGCCAGCAGCTTCGAATTGGGGCGGGGGTACTTC.

The genes are TRBV5-4 and TRBJ1-5, with D unresolved. Per germline, CDR1 SGHNT and CDR2 YYREEE (reference sequence). V gave up 4 bases and J gave up 7 bases, with 12 bases separating them. This CDR3 region has 13 residues. The CDR3 reads CASSRVEGQPQHF. The CDR3 DNA reads TGTGCCAGCAGCCGGGTGGAGGGACAGCCCCAGCATTTT.

The chain has TRBV15 and TRBJ1-4; TRBD1 agrees at 9 bases. Germline loops: CDR1 LNHNV, CDR2 YYDKDF (reference sequence). Trimming took 0 bases from V and 7 from J; bases not matched to a gene: 9. The CDR3 totals 17 residues. The CDR3 coding sequence is TGTGCCACCAGCAGAGATGCTAGCGGGACAGGGATTGAAAAACTGTTTTTT. Translating it yields CATSRDASGTGIEKLFF.

The rearrangement uses TRBV20-1 and TRBJ1-4, with TRBD1 matching 11 bases. The length of the CDR3 is 14 residues. The germline V gene encodes CDR1 DFQATT and CDR2 SNEGSKA (reference sequence). V lost 1 base and J lost 9; bases outside the gene matches: 4. In DNA, the CDR3 is TGCAGTGCTAGAGTGGGACAGGGGGGGAAAAAACTGTTTTTT. Protein sequence: CSARVGQGGKKLFF.

This chain uses TRBV7-9 with TRBJ1-4; maybe TRBD1 (6 bases). Germline V gene data show CDR1 as SEHNR and CDR2 as FQNEAQ (reference sequence). V was pared by 1 base and J by 4 bases, with 19 bases between. CDR3 length: 18 residues. This CDR3 reads CASSLEPTRGHGNEKLFF. For the CDR3, the DNA is TGTGCCAGCAGCTTAGAACCGACCCGGGGACATGGTAATGAAAAACTGTTTTTT.

This clonotype was observed many times. The chain joins TRBV12-3 or TRBV12-4 to TRBJ1-2; D gene ambiguous. The V end was cut by 6 bases, the J end by 3 bases, with 11 bases between. CDR3 length: 13 amino acids. The chain's CDR3 is CASSRDTYYGYTF. CDR3 in DNA: TGTGCCAGCAGCCGCGACACATACTATGGCTACACCTTC.

This sequence joins TRBV10-3 and TRBJ2-7; no reliable D call. CDR3 length: 15 amino acids. CDR1 and CDR2 from the germline V gene are ENHRY and SYGVKD. Trimming shortened V by 4 bases and J by 7 bases, and 20 bases separated the two germline ends. This CDR3 reads CAISVPGSTYNEQYF. As DNA, the CDR3 is TGTGCCATCAGTGTGCCAGGCAGTACCTACAATGAGCAGTACTTC.

In its sample, this clonotype was seen once. This chain joins TRBV2 and TRBJ1-2, with D perhaps matching TRBD1 (5 bases). Germline CDR1 SNHLY, CDR2 FYNNEI. V was cut by 6 bases and J by 4 bases, with 12 bases left in between. This CDR3 has 13 residues. The CDR3 coding sequence is TGTGCCAGCAGATCCGGGACCGGCTATGGCTACACCTTC. Translated, it gives CASRSGTGYGYTF. Using reference TRBV2 and TRBJ1-2 for the parts outside the CDR3, the full variable domain is EPEVTQTPSHQVTQMGQEVILRCVPISNHLYFYWYRQILGQKVEFLVSFYNNEISEKSEIFDDQFSVERPDGSNFTLKIRSTKLEDSAMYFCASRSGTGYGYTFGSGTRLTVV.

The J gene is TRBJ1-1, the V gene TRBV25-1, with a possible D match to TRBD1 (5 bases). The CDR3 totals 13 residues. Germline CDR1 MGHDK, CDR2 SYGVNS. CDR3 nucleotide sequence: TGTGCTAGAGATAAAGGGGATAAGTCTGAAGCTTTCTTT. Amino acids: CARDKGDKSEAFF.

At least ten counts were recorded for this clonotype. The rearrangement joins TRBV6-1 to TRBJ1-5; no definite D call. This CDR3 spans 14 amino acids. Germline values: CDR1 MNHNS, CDR2 SASEGT. Trimming removed 1 base from V and 5 bases from J, with 9 bases in between. CDR3 DNA: TGTGCCAGCAGTGAAGTGTCAAGGGATCAGCCCCAGCATTTT. As protein: CASSEVSRDQPQHF.

The gene calls are TRBV12-3 or TRBV12-4 and TRBJ2-7, with D possibly being TRBD2 (6 bases). The DNA end is a closer match to TRBJ2-1, so the J assignment may be wrong. This CDR3 is 16 amino acids long. The CDR3 sequence: CASSQLGVRGYNEQFF. For the CDR3, the DNA is TGTGCCAGCAGTCAGTTGGGGGTGCGGGGTTACAATGAGCAGTTCTTC.

This clonotype was observed a single time. The rearrangement uses TRBV2 and TRBJ1-1; TRBD1 matches 7 bases. V lost 3 bases and J lost 1; bases outside the gene matches: 5. Germline CDR1 SNHLY, CDR2 FYNNEI. CDR3 size: 15 residues. CDR3 sequence (DNA): TGTGCCAGCAGTGACGGACAGGCCGAGAACACTGAAGCTTTCTTT. This codes for CASSDGQAENTEAFF.

The chain links TRBV15 to TRBJ1-2; D ambiguous. Germline-derived CDR1 and CDR2 are LNHNV and YYDKDF (reference sequence). V shed 3 bases and J shed 4 bases, with 12 bases lying between them. The CDR3 loop spans 14 amino acids. CDR3 loop: CATSSLRRIYGYTF. DNA of the CDR3: TGTGCCACCAGCAGTTTGAGACGAATCTATGGCTACACCTTC.

J is TRBJ2-7 and V is TRBV25-1; the match to TRBD2 covers 7 bases. Trimming cost V 11 bases and J 5 bases; bases outside gene matches: 12. The CDR3 has 13 residues. In germline, CDR1 is MGHDK, CDR2 SYGVNS. Here the CDR3 reads CAWSMAAGDEQYF. CDR3 coding DNA: TGTGCCTGGAGCATGGCGGCGGGGGACGAGCAGTACTTC.

This clonotype was counted many times. DNA of the CDR3: TGTGCCACCAGTAGGGGCGGTGGAGAGACCCAGTACTTC. Translated: CATSRGGGETQYF. The chain has TRBV24-1 and TRBJ2-5, with D possibly matching TRBD1 (5 bases). The V end was cut by 6 bases, the J end by 4 bases, with 11 bases between. This CDR3 comprises 13 residues. Germline V lookup: CDR1 KGHDR, CDR2 SFDVKD.

As for this clonotype: Because it lacks the conserved phenylalanine or tryptophan at the end, this CDR3 is likely a read error. The chain employs TRBV20-1 and TRBJ1-5; D not certain. The V end was cut by 0 bases, the J end by 2 bases, with 8 bases between. The V gene's germline CDR1 is DFQATT and CDR2 SNEGSKA (reference sequence). The CDR3 has 14 amino acids. The CDR3 DNA follows: TGCAGTGCTAGAGATTCTCGAGGCAATCAGCCCCAGCATCTT. Its translation is CSARDSRGNQPQHL.

V gene TRBV28 combines with J gene TRBJ1-2; no firm D call. Deletions cut 11 bases from V and 2 bases from J, with 18 bases between. There are 14 residues in the CDR3. CDR1 is MDHEN, CDR2 SYDVKM, per germline. CDR3 protein: CAASTSVMNYGYTF. DNA for the CDR3: TGTGCCGCGTCGACTTCTGTTATGAACTATGGCTACACCTTC.

At least ten counts were recorded for this clonotype. This chain joins TRBV12-3 or TRBV12-4 and TRBJ1-1, with D unresolved. V lost 2 bases, J lost 9 bases, and 7 bases lay in between. The CDR3 consists of 11 residues. The CDR3 sequence: CASSLTAQAFF. The CDR3 nucleotides read TGTGCCAGCAGTTTAACAGCCCAAGCTTTCTTT.

This clonotype was seen only a few times. The chain combines TRBV10-3 with TRBJ2-6; D possibly corresponds to TRBD2 (5 bases). CDR1 ENHRY and CDR2 SYGVKD come from the germline V gene. The CDR3 is made up of 13 amino acids. Trimming pared 10 bases from V and 0 bases from J, leaving 7 bases between. In DNA form, the CDR3 reads TGTGCCACCGAGGGCTCTGGGGCCAACGTCCTGACTTTC. Its translation is CATEGSGANVLTF.

This clonotype has at least ten counts. The chain links TRBV9 to TRBJ1-3; D not resolved. With 0 bases removed from V and 0 bases from J, the gap between germline ends came to 10 bases. The CDR3 runs 16 residues. Germline values: CDR1 SGDLS, CDR2 YYNGEE. The CDR3 nucleotides read TGTGCCAGCAGCGTAGCGAGCTACAGCTCTGGAAACACCATATATTTT. Encoded protein: CASSVASYSSGNTIYF.

This clonotype has ten or more counts. The junction shows a germline mismatch at one end, possibly a read error. Here the CDR3 DNA reads TGCGCCAGCAGCCCCGGGAGCTATAATTCACCCCTCCACTTT. Translation gives CASSPGSYNSPLHF. The chain recombines TRBV7-2 with TRBJ1-6; the D is unclear. Germline CDR1 reads SGHTA; CDR2 reads FQGNSA. The CDR3 loop spans 14 amino acids.

In this sample, this clonotype turned up many times. The chain carries TRBV19 and TRBJ1-1; D not certain. Germline V gene lookup returns CDR1 LNHDA and CDR2 SQIVND (reference sequence). CDR3 length: 13 amino acids. V lost 3 bases and J lost 5, with 10 bases in between. This CDR3 reads CASSISGRTEAFF. DNA for the CDR3: TGTGCCAGTAGTATCTCCGGAAGGACTGAAGCTTTCTTT. The entire variable domain, with the rest obtained from reference TRBV19 and TRBJ1-1, is as follows: DGGITQSPKYLFRKEGQNVTLSCEQNLNHDAMYWYRQDPGQGLRLIYYSQIVNDFQKGDIAEGYSVSREKKESFPLTVTSAQKNPTAFYLCASSISGRTEAFFGQGTRLTVV.

This sequence joins TRBV6-1 and TRBJ2-5; D remains ambiguous. The CDR3 loop spans 13 amino acids. Germline V CDR1 and CDR2: MNHNS, SASEGT. V was cut by 6 bases and J by 5 bases, with 13 bases left in between. The CDR3 region has the DNA TGTGCCAGCAGGACACCGGCGAGGGAGACCCAGTACTTC. Translated, it gives CASRTPARETQYF.